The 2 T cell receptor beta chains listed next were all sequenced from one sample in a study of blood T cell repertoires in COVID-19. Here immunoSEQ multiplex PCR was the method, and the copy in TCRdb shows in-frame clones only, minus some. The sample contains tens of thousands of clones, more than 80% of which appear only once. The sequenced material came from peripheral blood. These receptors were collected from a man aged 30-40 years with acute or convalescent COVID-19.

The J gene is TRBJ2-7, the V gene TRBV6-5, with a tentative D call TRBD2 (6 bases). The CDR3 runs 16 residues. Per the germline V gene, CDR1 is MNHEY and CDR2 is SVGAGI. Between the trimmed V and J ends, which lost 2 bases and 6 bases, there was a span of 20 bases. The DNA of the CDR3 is TGTGCCAGCAGTTACCGGGGTTTCGGGACTTCCGGCGAGCAGTACGTC. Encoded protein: CASSYRGFGTSGEQYV.

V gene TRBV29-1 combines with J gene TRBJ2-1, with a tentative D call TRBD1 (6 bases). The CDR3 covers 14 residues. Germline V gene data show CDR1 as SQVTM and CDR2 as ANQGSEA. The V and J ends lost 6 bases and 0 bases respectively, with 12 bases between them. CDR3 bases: TGCAGCGTGGCACAGGGTAGCTCCTACAATGAGCAGTTCTTC. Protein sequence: CSVAQGSSYNEQFF.